The clone carrying this T cell receptor (beta chain) was picked up a small number of times. Methods used by the authors: Reference gene primers were amplified, and this amplification served to estimate nucleated cell counts. Produced via immunoSEQ multiplex PCR; TCRdb's table is partial and in-frame only. D and trimming come from the DNA, and the V and J calls and clone size come from that table. This table holds roughly 170,000 clones, roughly 80% found once. This entry comes from a study of blood T cell repertoires in COVID-19. Whole-study context: The samples span acute and convalescent COVID-19 from the United States, Italy and Spain. T cells, B-cell-depleted T cells, or PBMCs provided the cDNA or gDNA that served as material.

The V gene lost 1 base and the J gene lost 2 bases, with 5 bases spanning the gap. CDR1 is SGHAT, CDR2 FQDESV, per germline (reference sequence). This CDR3 comprises 13 residues. The material sequenced was peripheral blood. This TCR was sampled from a human donor in a cohort sampled during active COVID-19. The chain carries TRBV11-1 and TRBJ1-1, with unresolved D. The CDR3 loop reads CASSLGTNTEAFF. As DNA, the CDR3 is TGTGCCAGCAGCTTAGGTACTAACACTGAAGCTTTCTTT.